This T cell receptor beta chain was recorded in a study of blood T cell repertoires in COVID-19. Study context: Collection of acute and convalescent COVID-19 samples took place in the United States, Italy and Spain.

In the original analysis: From reference gene primer amplification, estimates of nucleated cell counts were derived. The repertoire was sequenced with immunoSEQ multiplex PCR; TCRdb's copy has only in-frame clones and lacks some. That table furnishes V, J and clone size, whereas the DNA furnished D and trimming. The table shows 300,000 to 450,000 clones, with about 89% occurring only once. The source is a man under 40 who had recovered from COVID-19. Sequences were obtained from PBMCs or T cells enriched from blood (not recorded which).

This CDR3 is CASSLGQVNEKLFF. In DNA, the CDR3 is TGCGCCAGCAGCTTAGGACAGGTCAATGAAAAACTGTTTTTT. This chain joins TRBV5-1 and TRBJ1-4; 7 nucleotides line up with TRBD1. The CDR3 has 14 residues. Germline CDR1 is SGHRS and CDR2 is YFSETQ. Germline trimming cut 2 bases from V and 5 bases from J; bases unmatched to any gene: 3. Combining the CDR3 with reference TRBV5-1 and TRBJ1-4 gives the whole variable domain KAGVTQTPRYLIKTRGQQVTLSCSPISGHRSVSWYQQTPGQGLQFLFEYFSETQRNKGNFPGRFSGRQFSNSRSEMNVSTLELGDSALYLCASSLGQVNEKLFFGSGTQLSVL.